The 31 T cell receptor beta chains below were found in one sample sequenced in a study of read filtering for tumor transcriptome and immune sequencing. From around 0.4 ug of RNA, a library with molecular barcoded alpha/delta and beta/gamma adaptors was made. Using its own MiXCR run on the reads, TCRdb lists one record per CDR3 protein. The sample includes roughly 5,200 distinct CDR3 sequences, 20% of them seen just once. The sequenced material came from a population of CD138-negative cells sorted from bone marrow. The receptors were gathered from a donor aged 40 or older with multiple myeloma.

The chain links TRBV28 to TRBJ2-1; D remains ambiguous. Trimming removed 6 bases from V and 0 bases from J, with 15 bases in between. Germline assignment: CDR1 MDHEN and CDR2 SYDVKM. The CDR3 covers 16 residues. The CDR3: CASRTDLRCSYNEQFF. As DNA, the CDR3 is TGTGCCAGCAGGACGGACCTCCGATGCTCCTACAATGAGCAGTTCTTC.

This clonotype was seen many times. The CDR3 loop is CASSLVGVEQYF. The CDR3 bases are TGTGCCAGCAGCTTAGTGGGTGTCGAGCAGTACTTC. This sequence joins TRBV11-2 and TRBJ2-7; D is uncertain. The CDR3 is 12 amino acids. Trimming took 1 base from V and 6 from J, leaving 7 bases between them. The germline CDR1 and CDR2 sequences are SGHAT and FQNNGV.

To note about this clonotype: A far larger clone differs by one base, so this is likely a read error. The CDR3 carries no conserved terminal phenylalanine or tryptophan, so it likely arises from a read error. The chain couples TRBV11-1 to TRBJ2-5; 10 bases match TRBD1. The CDR3 loop spans 16 amino acids. The germline V gene encodes CDR1 SGHAT and CDR2 FQDESV (reference sequence). V dropped 1 base and J dropped 7; count of bases not matched to a gene: 9. The CDR3 is CASSLGGQGHRGTQYL. As DNA, the CDR3 is TGTGCCAGCAGCTTAGGGGGACAGGGGCACCGGGGGACCCAGTACCTC.

There are many counts of this clonotype. V usage is TRBV9 and J usage is TRBJ1-1; D remains unclear. CDR1 is SGDLS, CDR2 YYNGEE, per germline. CDR3 length: 12 residues. Trimming pared 6 bases from V and 1 base from J, leaving 7 bases between. The CDR3 DNA follows: TGTGCCAGCAACCCCGCGAACACTGAAGCTTTCTTT. Translation: CASNPANTEAFF.

With regard to this clonotype: It is likely a read error: a sequence one base away is far more abundant. The chain uses TRBV7-9 and TRBJ1-1; D is undetermined. Germline CDR1 and CDR2: SEHNR and FQNEAQ (reference sequence). This CDR3 comprises 15 residues. The CDR3 nucleotides read TGTGCCAGCAGCTTAGCGTTCCTACCGAACACTGAAGCTCTCTTT. Its protein is CASSLAFLPNTEALF.

Only one count was recorded for this clonotype. This chain joins TRBV11-3 and TRBJ1-4; D is unclear. Trimming stripped 7 bases from V and 2 bases from J, with 26 bases between. Germline V gene data show CDR1 as SGHNT and CDR2 as YENEEA. The CDR3 is 19 residues long. For the CDR3, the DNA is TGTGCCAGCAACTCCCCCAGAGGTTCCCAAAGAGGGACTAATGAAAAACTGTTTTTT. This gives the protein CASNSPRGSQRGTNEKLFF.

This clonotype showed up just a few times. A read error may be the cause here, since a much bigger clone is one base away. The chain carries TRBV5-1 and TRBJ2-4; no reliable D call. Germline V lookup: CDR1 SGHRS, CDR2 YFSETQ. The V and J ends lost 3 bases and 6 bases respectively, with 16 bases between them. This CDR3 comprises 15 residues. CDR3 sequence (DNA): TGCGCCAGCAGCTCCACAAGGGTGGCAAGAAACATTCAGTACTTC. Translation gives CASSSTRVARNIQYF. Looking up the rest from reference TRBV5-1 and TRBJ2-4 gives the full variable domain: KAGVTQTPRYLIKTRGQQVTLSCSPISGHRSVSWYQQTPGQGLQFLFEYFSETQRNKGNFPGRFSGRQFSNSRSEMNVSTLELGDSALYLCASSSTRVARNIQYFGAGTRLSVL.

This clonotype has a count of ten or more. The junction differs from germline at one of its ends, possibly a read error. The chain employs TRBV23-1 and TRBJ1-6, with 7 bases aligning to TRBD1. TRBV23-1 is filed as an ORF, its function uncertain. This CDR3 is built from 12 residues. The CDR3 here is CASSRQGSALHF. DNA of the CDR3: TGCGCCAGCAGCCGACAGGGTTCAGCCCTCCACTTT.

This clonotype was counted at least ten times. The genes are TRBV7-2 and TRBJ1-5, with 7 positions matching TRBD1. CDR1 is SGHTA, CDR2 FQGNSA, per germline. Trimming removed 5 bases from V and 5 bases from J; junction bases left unmatched: 15. The CDR3 is 17 residues long. This CDR3 is CASSLTYDRAVDQPQHF. The CDR3 region has the DNA TGTGCCAGCAGCCTAACCTACGACAGGGCTGTGGATCAGCCCCAGCATTTT.

This clonotype was detected ten times or more. V is TRBV15 and J is TRBJ2-4; the D gene is possibly TRBD1 (5 bases). Germline CDR1 reads LNHNV; CDR2 reads YYDKDF (reference sequence). The CDR3 spans 14 residues. Between the trimmed V and J ends, which lost 5 bases and 3 bases, there was a span of 11 bases. For the CDR3, the DNA is TGTGCCACCAGCGGGATGACAGACAAAAACATTCAGTACTTC. Its translation is CATSGMTDKNIQYF.

This clonotype was observed many times. V usage is TRBV20-1 and J usage is TRBJ1-1; TRBD1 matches at 9 bases. This CDR3 has 16 amino acids. Germline CDR1 reads DFQATT; CDR2 reads SNEGSKA (reference sequence). The J segment lost 4 bases and the V segment lost 3 bases, leaving 12 bases of the junction unmatched. The CDR3 region has the DNA TGCAGTGCTAGTCACACGACAGGGGGGGCGACCACTGAAGCTTTCTTT. Translating it yields CSASHTTGGATTEAFF.

This clonotype was counted ten times or more. This chain uses TRBV7-9 with TRBJ1-1; D is undetermined. Trimming pared 1 base from V and 4 bases from J, leaving 4 bases between. Germline V gene data show CDR1 as SEHNR and CDR2 as FQNEAQ (reference sequence). The CDR3 loop spans 12 amino acids. The CDR3 here is CASSLGFTEAFF. The CDR3 nucleotides are TGTGCCAGCAGCTTAGGGTTCACTGAAGCTTTCTTT. Complete variable domain (other parts from reference TRBV7-9 and TRBJ1-1): DTGVSQNPRHKITKRGQNVTFRCDPISEHNRLYWYRQTLGQGPEFLTYFQNEAQLEKSRLLSDRFSAERPKGSFSTLEIQRTEQGDSAMYLCASSLGFTEAFFGQGTRLTVV.

This clonotype is deemed medium-sized. The rearrangement links TRBV7-2 to TRBJ1-1, with 8 bases identical to TRBD1. This CDR3 is 13 amino acids long. J lost 8 bases, V lost 2 bases, and 4 bases had no gene match. Germline-derived CDR1 and CDR2 are SGHTA and FQGNSA. The CDR3 coding sequence is TGTGCCAGCAGCTTACAGGGGGCTCTGGAAGCTTTCTTT. Translated: CASSLQGALEAFF.

This clonotype was found many times. The chain joins TRBV7-2 to TRBJ2-3; D is undetermined. V lost 1 base and J lost 5, with 13 bases in between. CDR3 length equals 15 residues. CDR1 and CDR2 (germline): SGHTA, FQGNSA. CDR3 residues: CASSLVLRRKDTQYF. The CDR3 DNA reads as TGTGCCAGCAGCTTAGTTTTACGACGTAAAGATACGCAGTATTTT.

This clonotype was detected a few times. The chain has TRBV12-3 or TRBV12-4 and TRBJ2-1; D gene ambiguous. Trimming removed 5 bases from V and 1 base from J, with 12 bases in between. The CDR3 is made up of 15 amino acids. CDR3 protein: CASSPGPRSYNEQFF. The CDR3 DNA reads TGTGCCAGCAGTCCCGGCCCTAGGTCCTACAATGAGCAGTTCTTC.

This clonotype was seen at least ten times. The V gene is TRBV20-1, the J gene TRBJ2-7, with 10 bases that match TRBD2. Germline CDR1 reads DFQATT; CDR2 reads SNEGSKA (reference sequence). This CDR3 comprises 14 residues. J lost 5 bases, V lost 6 bases, and 10 bases had no gene match. The CDR3 region is CSAPWSLAGDEQYF. The CDR3 DNA is TGCAGTGCCCCCTGGAGTCTAGCGGGAGACGAGCAGTACTTC.

The V gene is TRBV2, the J gene TRBJ2-3, with D possibly being TRBD1 or TRBD2 (5 bases each). Germline V lookup: CDR1 SNHLY, CDR2 FYNNEI. V lost 4 bases to trimming and J lost 10 bases, with 21 bases between them. The CDR3 is 15 residues long. The CDR3 is CASSVGAGWTDAQYF. For the CDR3, the DNA is TGTGCCAGCAGTGTCGGGGCCGGCTGGACTGATGCGCAGTATTTT.

This clonotype is categorized as medium-sized. The V and J genes are TRBV7-9 and TRBJ2-6; D not certain. Germline-derived CDR1 and CDR2 are SEHNR and FQNEAQ (reference sequence). The CDR3 runs to 18 residues. Trimming removed 3 bases from V and 1 base from J, with 16 bases in between. CDR3 amino acids: CASSLPRGYHSGANVLTF. As DNA, the CDR3 is TGTGCCAGCAGCTTGCCCCGAGGTTACCATTCTGGGGCCAACGTCCTGACTTTC.

Worth noting for this clonotype: Given the absence of the conserved phenylalanine or tryptophan at the CDR3 end, a read error is likely. The chain uses TRBV5-1 and TRBJ2-1; possible D gene TRBD2, 5 bases. CDR1 and CDR2 (germline): SGHRS, YFSETQ. This CDR3 region has 14 residues. Trimming shortened V by 4 bases and J by 12 bases, and 20 bases separated the two germline ends. The CDR3 DNA reads TGCGCCAGCAGCCCCTTAGTAGCGCACGATGGGCAGTTCTGC. Its protein product is CASSPLVAHDGQFC.

This clonotype is labeled as medium-sized. The genes are TRBV20-1 and TRBJ2-3; D is uncertain. Germline loops: CDR1 DFQATT, CDR2 SNEGSKA (reference sequence). V lost 3 bases, J lost 3 bases, and 16 bases lay in between. The CDR3 runs 15 residues. As DNA, the CDR3 is TGCAGTGCTAGTACGTCACCGAGCAGTACAGATACGCAGTATTTT. Translated: CSASTSPSSTDTQYF.

In its sample, this clonotype ranks as medium-sized. This chain links TRBV4-1 with TRBJ2-3; D call uncertain. This CDR3 has 14 amino acids. V was trimmed by 3 bases and J by 6 bases, leaving 13 bases between them. The V gene's germline CDR1 is MGHRA and CDR2 YSYEKL. CDR3 protein: CASSQDQFLDTQYF. CDR3 bases: TGCGCCAGCAGCCAGGACCAGTTCTTGGATACGCAGTATTTT.

Concerning this clonotype itself: This likely came from a read error, as a far larger clone is one base away. The chain links TRBV6-6 to TRBJ2-1; D is tentatively TRBD1 or TRBD2 (5 bases each). CDR3 length: 15 amino acids. CDR1 MNHNY and CDR2 SVGAGI come from the germline V gene (reference sequence). The chain's CDR3 is CAGSYLGTFYNEQFF. The CDR3 DNA reads TGTGCCGGCAGTTACCTCGGGACCTTCTACAATGAGCAGTTCTTC.

The rearrangement joins TRBV5-5 to TRBJ2-5; D is possibly TRBD2 (5 bases). Trimming removed 3 bases from V and 5 bases from J, with 17 bases in between. Germline loops: CDR1 SGHKS, CDR2 YYEKEE (reference sequence). The CDR3 covers 15 residues. CDR3 nucleotides: TGTGCCAGCAGCTCCACTAGAAACGTGGAGGAGACCCAGTACTTC. It codes for CASSSTRNVEETQYF. Variable domain in full (rest from reference TRBV5-5 and TRBJ2-5): DAGVTQSPTHLIKTRGQQVTLRCSPISGHKSVSWYQQVLGQGPQFIFQYYEKEERGRGNFPDRFSARQFPNYSSELNVNALLLGDSALYLCASSSTRNVEETQYFGPGTRLLVL.

This clonotype was seen a handful of times. The junction shows a germline mismatch at one end, possibly a read error. The chain couples TRBV28 to TRBJ2-1; D is perhaps TRBD1 or TRBD2 (5 bases each). Germline loops: CDR1 MDHEN, CDR2 SYDVKM. This CDR3 is built from 15 residues. The CDR3 sequence is CASSLLAGALNEQFF. The CDR3 bases are TGTGCCAGCAGTTTATTGGCCGGGGCCCTCAATGAGCAGTTCTTT.

This clonotype has at least ten counts. The CDR3 nucleotides are TGTGCCAGCAGTGAAGGGCCCCAGCGGGAGGCCCAAGAGACCCAGTACTTC. Amino acids: CASSEGPQREAQETQYF. This rearrangement joins TRBV25-1 to TRBJ2-5, with 9 bases lining up with TRBD2. The CDR3 sequence is 17 residues long. Germline CDR1 is MGHDK and CDR2 is SYGVNS. With 2 bases clipped from V and 1 base from J, the junction kept 8 bases outside the gene matches.

The genes are TRBV14 and TRBJ2-1; perhaps TRBD2 as D (5 bases). The germline CDR1 and CDR2 sequences are SGHDN and FVKESK. The length of the CDR3 is 15 residues. V gave up 3 bases and J gave up 6 bases, with 15 bases separating them. CDR3 sequence reads: CASSQRGGALNEQFF. CDR3 sequence (DNA): TGTGCCAGCAGCCAGAGAGGAGGCGCCCTCAATGAGCAGTTCTTC.

By share of the sample, this clonotype is medium-sized (0.01 to 0.1%). The chain recombines TRBV6-5 with TRBJ2-1, with 7 bases that match TRBD2. The CDR3 contains 18 residues. CDR1 MNHEY and CDR2 SVGAGI come from the germline V gene. The junction had 11 bases not matched to a gene; V was cut back by 2 bases and J by 1 base. CDR3: CASSYGASGKSSYNEQFF. In nucleotides, the CDR3 is TGTGCCAGCAGTTACGGCGCGAGCGGGAAGTCTTCCTACAATGAGCAGTTCTTC.

This clonotype showed up many times. This sequence may be a read error, since a much larger clone differs from it by one base. This sequence joins TRBV29-1 and TRBJ2-1, with a tentative D call TRBD1 (5 bases). Trimming removed 8 bases at V and 10 bases at J, with 15 bases between. Germline V CDR1 and CDR2: SQVTM, ANQGSEA. The CDR3 covers 11 residues. The CDR3 sequence: CSSQGSAEQFF. The CDR3 DNA reads TGCAGCTCCCAGGGTTCAGCCGAGCAGTTCTTC.

There are a few counts of this clonotype. The genes are TRBV28 and TRBJ2-7, with unresolved D. V was pared by 0 bases and J by 12 bases, with 12 bases between. Germline lookup yields CDR1 MDHEN and CDR2 SYDVKM. The CDR3 is made up of 12 amino acids. The CDR3 DNA sequence: TGTGCCAGCAGTTTATGGGACCGGCATAGGTACTTC. Translation gives CASSLWDRHRYF. Together with reference TRBV28 and TRBJ2-7, the CDR3 gives the full variable domain: DVKVTQSSRYLVKRTGEKVFLECVQDMDHENMFWYRQDPGLGLRLIYFSYDVKMKEKGDIPEGYSVSREKKERFSLILESASTNQTSMYLCASSLWDRHRYFGPGTRLTVT.

This clonotype is judged medium-sized. The chain employs TRBV27 and TRBJ2-1, with TRBD2 identical over 10 bases. The CDR3 covers 14 residues. Germline lookup yields CDR1 MNHEY and CDR2 SMNVEV (reference sequence). After removal of 7 bases from V and 9 bases from J, the junction contained 9 bases not matched to a gene. The CDR3 region has the DNA TGTGCCAGCACCTCTAGCGGGAGCGGTGGTGAGCAGTTCTTC. Protein product: CASTSSGSGGEQFF.

This clonotype is labeled as medium-sized (0.01 to 0.1%). The V gene is TRBV30, the J gene TRBJ2-1; D might be TRBD1 (6 bases). This CDR3 comprises 15 residues. Germline V lookup: CDR1 GTSNPN, CDR2 SVGIG (reference sequence). V was cut by 4 bases and J by 9 bases, with 22 bases left in between. CDR3 nucleotides: TGTGCCTGGACCCGCCTGGGCAGGGGAAGAGGTGAGCAGTTCTTC. This translates into CAWTRLGRGRGEQFF. The full variable domain, rest sourced from reference TRBV30 and TRBJ2-1, is SQTIHQWPATLVQPVGSPLSLECTVEGTSNPNLYWYRQAAGRGLQLLFYSVGIGQISSEVPQNLSASRPQDRQFILSSKKLLLSDSGFYLCAWTRLGRGRGEQFFGPGTRLTVL.